This T cell receptor beta chain was profiled in a study of cytomegalovirus exposure and HLA in healthy donors. This clone was detected a few times. At the DNA level, this CDR3 is encoded by other sequences in the same sample as well. Germline assignment: CDR1 SGHRS and CDR2 YFSETQ. V lost 0 bases and J lost 3, with 6 bases in between. The CDR3 covers 14 residues. This PCR relied on a set of 60 Vbeta primers and 13 Jbeta primers. Sequencing was performed with immunoSEQ multiplex PCR; in TCRdb, only in-frame clones are kept and a portion is missing. The sample lists around 180,000 clones, 65% to 85% occurring once.

The chain joins TRBV5-1 to TRBJ1-4, with D unclear. The sequencing sample was made of PBMCs. This clonotype originated in a man aged 55 to 70 in good health and CMV-seronegative. The CDR3 DNA reads TGCGCCAGCAGCTTGGAAACAGCTAATGAAAAACTGTTTTTT. This gives the protein CASSLETANEKLFF. Filled out from reference TRBV5-1 and TRBJ1-4, the complete variable domain reads KAGVTQTPRYLIKTRGQQVTLSCSPISGHRSVSWYQQTPGQGLQFLFEYFSETQRNKGNFPGRFSGRQFSNSRSEMNVSTLELGDSALYLCASSLETANEKLFFGSGTQLSVL.